This T cell receptor (beta chain) came from a study of T cell repertoires in cytomegalovirus infection. Study information: The study used recently identified HLA-C-restricted and well-studied HLA-B-restricted CMV epitopes. Study-level findings and limits: CMV-specific TCR beta clonotypes restricted by HLA-C dominated the ex vivo response.

Concerning this clonotype: The antigen is undetermined.

Germline values: CDR1 DFQATT, CDR2 SNEGSKA (reference sequence). The CDR3 runs 17 residues. V was pared by 4 bases and J by 0 bases, with 22 bases between. In TCRdb, the reads were re-called with MiXCR into one record per CDR3 protein. The sample holds nearly 700,000 distinct CDR3 sequences, around a third seen once. This TCR derives from a human donor in good health (CMV status not recorded). Some clones in this sample may be carry-over from other donors' samples. The sample here was cultured PBMCs, taken from culture after CMV antigen stimulation. The chain recombines TRBV20-1 with TRBJ2-7; maybe TRBD1 (6 bases). DNA for the CDR3: TGCAGTGCTATCGGACAGTTGTATATTTACAGCTCCTACGAGCAGTACTTC. Translation: CSAIGQLYIYSSYEQYF.